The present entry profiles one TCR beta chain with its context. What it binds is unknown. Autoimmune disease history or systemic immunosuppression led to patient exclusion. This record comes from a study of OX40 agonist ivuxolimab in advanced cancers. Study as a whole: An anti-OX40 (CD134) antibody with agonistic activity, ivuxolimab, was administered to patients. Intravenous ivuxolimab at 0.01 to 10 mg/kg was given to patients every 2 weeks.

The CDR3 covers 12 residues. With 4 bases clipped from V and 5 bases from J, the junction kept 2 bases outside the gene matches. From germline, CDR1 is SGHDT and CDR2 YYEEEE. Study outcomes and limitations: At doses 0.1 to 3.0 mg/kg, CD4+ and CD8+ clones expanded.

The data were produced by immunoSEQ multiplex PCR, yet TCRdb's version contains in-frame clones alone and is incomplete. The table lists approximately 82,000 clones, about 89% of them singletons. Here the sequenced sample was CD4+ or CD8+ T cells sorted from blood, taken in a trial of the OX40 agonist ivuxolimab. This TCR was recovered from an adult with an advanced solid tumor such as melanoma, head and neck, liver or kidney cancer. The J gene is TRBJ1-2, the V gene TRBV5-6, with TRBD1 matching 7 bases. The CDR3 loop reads CASSKTGYGYTF. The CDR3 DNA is TGTGCCAGCAGCAAGACAGGGTATGGCTACACCTTC.